One and the same sample provided the 12 T cell receptor beta chains below, sequenced in a study of blood T cell repertoires in COVID-19. Clones were sequenced by immunoSEQ multiplex PCR, and TCRdb holds only the in-frame ones, with some missing. The sample yields around 190,000 clones, roughly 85% seen once. Sequenced material: peripheral blood. The source of these receptors is a man aged 45-60 years with active or convalescent COVID-19.

Only a few counts were recorded for this clone. The gene calls are TRBV5-6 and TRBJ1-2; the D is unclear. Trimming shortened V by 6 bases and J by 7 bases, and 19 bases separated the two germline ends. Germline loops: CDR1 SGHDT, CDR2 YYEEEE. CDR3 length: 14 amino acids. The CDR3 region is CASTSGDLRSGYTF. The CDR3 DNA reads as TGTGCCAGCACCTCCGGGGATCTCAGGTCTGGCTACACCTTC.

This clone was recorded a few times. The chain recombines TRBV10-3 with TRBJ1-1; 7 bases agree with TRBD1. The CDR3 consists of 14 residues. With V trimmed by 4 bases and J by 6 bases, 8 bases remained unmatched. Germline assignment: CDR1 ENHRY and CDR2 SYGVKD. CDR3 nucleotides: TGTGCCATCAGTGGACAGGGTTTGTGTCCTGAAGCTTTCTTT. It specifies CAISGQGLCPEAFF.

The chain combines TRBV12-3 or TRBV12-4 with TRBJ1-5; 11 nucleotides match TRBD1. The CDR3 extends over 13 amino acids. V lost 6 bases, J lost 6 bases, and 1 base stayed unmatched. CDR3 in DNA: TGTGCCAGCAGGGACAGGGGGCCTCAGCCCCAGCATTTT. Translated, it gives CASRDRGPQPQHF.

The CDR3 spells CASSLWQANTGELFF. The DNA of the CDR3 is TGTGCCAGCAGCTTATGGCAGGCGAACACCGGGGAGCTGTTTTTT. The chain joins TRBV7-9 to TRBJ2-2; D gene unclear. The CDR3 loop spans 15 amino acids. Germline V gene data show CDR1 as SEHNR and CDR2 as FQNEAQ (reference sequence). The V gene lost 2 bases and the J gene lost 0 bases, with 7 bases spanning the gap.

The chain has TRBV6-5 and TRBJ2-1; 13 bases align to TRBD2. With 6 bases clipped from V and 6 bases from J, the junction kept 2 bases outside the gene matches. This CDR3 is 14 amino acids long. CDR1 MNHEY and CDR2 SVGAGI come from the germline V gene. The DNA of the CDR3 is TGTGCCAGCAGGGGACTAGCGGGAACCAATGAGCAGTTCTTC. This gives the protein CASRGLAGTNEQFF.

A note on this clone: An end of the junction does not agree with germline; a read error may underlie this. The chain uses TRBV19 and TRBJ1-5; D perhaps matches TRBD1 (6 bases). The CDR3 runs to 15 residues. From germline, CDR1 is LNHDA and CDR2 SQIVND (reference sequence). CDR3 in DNA: TGTGCCAGTAATATAGCCGGACAGTCGAATCAGCCCCAGCATTTT. It translates to CASNIAGQSNQPQHF. Full variable domain (rest looked up from reference TRBV19 and TRBJ1-5): DGGITQSPKYLFRKEGQNVTLSCEQNLNHDAMYWYRQDPGQGLRLIYYSQIVNDFQKGDIAEGYSVSREKKESFPLTVTSAQKNPTAFYLCASNIAGQSNQPQHFGDGTRLSIL.

J is TRBJ2-5 and V is TRBV7-3, with TRBD1 matching 8 bases. V was clipped by 1 base and J by 1 base; unmatched bases: 2. Per the germline V gene, CDR1 is SGHTA and CDR2 is FQGTGA. The CDR3 runs to 15 residues. CDR3 nucleotide sequence: TGTGCCAGCAGCTTAATTACAGGGGGCCAAGAGACCCAGTACTTC. It codes for CASSLITGGQETQYF. Full variable domain (rest looked up from reference TRBV7-3 and TRBJ2-5): GAGVSQTPSNKVTEKGKYVELRCDPISGHTALYWYRQSLGQGPEFLIYFQGTGAADDSGLPNDRFFAVRPEGSVSTLKIQRTERGDSAVYLCASSLITGGQETQYFGPGTRLLVL.

V gene TRBV2 combines with J gene TRBJ1-1; no definite D call. The V gene's germline CDR1 is SNHLY and CDR2 FYNNEI. The V gene lost 7 bases and the J gene lost 5 bases, with 11 bases spanning the gap. This CDR3 comprises 12 residues. CDR3: CASNRLETEAFF. The DNA for the CDR3 is TGTGCCAGCAATCGGTTAGAGACTGAAGCTTTCTTT.

V usage is TRBV5-4 and J usage is TRBJ2-7; 15 bases are a match to TRBD2. The V gene end was trimmed by 4 bases and the J gene end by 4 bases; junction bases not matched to a gene: 18. CDR3 length: 20 residues. Germline CDR1 reads SGHNT; CDR2 reads YYREEE (reference sequence). The CDR3 region has the DNA TGTGCCAGCAGCGCAACCGGGACTAGCGGGAGGTTTTCGTCTATGTACGAGCAGTACTTC. Translating it yields CASSATGTSGRFSSMYEQYF. Using reference TRBV5-4 and TRBJ2-7 for the parts outside the CDR3, the full variable domain is ETGVTQSPTHLIKTRGQQVTLRCSSQSGHNTVSWYQQALGQGPQFIFQYYREEENGRGNFPPRFSGLQFPNYSSELNVNALELDDSALYLCASSATGTSGRFSSMYEQYFGPGTRLTVT.

The CDR3: CASSQSSQHNQPQHF. The CDR3 coding sequence is TGTGCCAGCAGCCAATCTAGCCAGCACAATCAGCCCCAGCATTTT. The chain links TRBV16 to TRBJ1-5; D call uncertain. This CDR3 has 15 residues. The germline CDR1 and CDR2 sequences are KGHSY and FQNENV. Between the trimmed V and J ends, which lost 0 bases and 3 bases, there was a span of 9 bases.

V usage is TRBV5-1 and J usage is TRBJ1-1; possible D gene TRBD1, 6 bases. The germline V gene encodes CDR1 SGHRS and CDR2 YFSETQ. This CDR3 has 15 residues. Trimming cost V 1 base and J 2 bases, with 12 bases left between them. The CDR3 loop is CASSLTGQINTEAFF. The CDR3 nucleotides read TGCGCCAGCAGCTTGACCGGACAGATAAACACTGAAGCTTTCTTT.

The V gene is TRBV5-1, the J gene TRBJ1-4, with TRBD1 matching 8 bases. The V gene end was trimmed by 0 bases and the J gene end by 4 bases; junction bases not matched to a gene: 2. The germline V gene has CDR1 SGHRS and CDR2 YFSETQ. This CDR3 has 15 amino acids. CDR3 sequence (DNA): TGCGCCAGCAGCTTGGAAGGACAGGGTAATGAAAAACTGTTTTTT. Translation: CASSLEGQGNEKLFF. Using reference TRBV5-1 and TRBJ1-4 for the parts outside the CDR3, the full variable domain is KAGVTQTPRYLIKTRGQQVTLSCSPISGHRSVSWYQQTPGQGLQFLFEYFSETQRNKGNFPGRFSGRQFSNSRSEMNVSTLELGDSALYLCASSLEGQGNEKLFFGSGTQLSVL.